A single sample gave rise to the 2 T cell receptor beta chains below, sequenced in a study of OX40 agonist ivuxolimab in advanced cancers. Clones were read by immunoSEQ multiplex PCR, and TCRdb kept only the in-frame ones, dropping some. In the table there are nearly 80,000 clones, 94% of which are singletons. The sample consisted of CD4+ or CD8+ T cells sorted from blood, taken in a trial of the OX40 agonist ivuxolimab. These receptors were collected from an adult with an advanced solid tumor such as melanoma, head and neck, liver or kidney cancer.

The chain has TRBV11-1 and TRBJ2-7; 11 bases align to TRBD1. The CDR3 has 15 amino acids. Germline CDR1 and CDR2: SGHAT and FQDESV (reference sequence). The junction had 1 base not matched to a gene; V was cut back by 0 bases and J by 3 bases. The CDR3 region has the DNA TGTGCCAGCAGCTTAGCGGGACAGGGGGTCTACGAGCAGTACTTC. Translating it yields CASSLAGQGVYEQYF.

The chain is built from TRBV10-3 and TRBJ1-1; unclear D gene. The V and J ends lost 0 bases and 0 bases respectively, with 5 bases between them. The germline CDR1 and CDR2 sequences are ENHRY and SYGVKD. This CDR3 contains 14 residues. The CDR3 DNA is TGTGCCATCAGTGAGTCGAACGTGAACACTGAAGCTTTCTTT. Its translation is CAISESNVNTEAFF.